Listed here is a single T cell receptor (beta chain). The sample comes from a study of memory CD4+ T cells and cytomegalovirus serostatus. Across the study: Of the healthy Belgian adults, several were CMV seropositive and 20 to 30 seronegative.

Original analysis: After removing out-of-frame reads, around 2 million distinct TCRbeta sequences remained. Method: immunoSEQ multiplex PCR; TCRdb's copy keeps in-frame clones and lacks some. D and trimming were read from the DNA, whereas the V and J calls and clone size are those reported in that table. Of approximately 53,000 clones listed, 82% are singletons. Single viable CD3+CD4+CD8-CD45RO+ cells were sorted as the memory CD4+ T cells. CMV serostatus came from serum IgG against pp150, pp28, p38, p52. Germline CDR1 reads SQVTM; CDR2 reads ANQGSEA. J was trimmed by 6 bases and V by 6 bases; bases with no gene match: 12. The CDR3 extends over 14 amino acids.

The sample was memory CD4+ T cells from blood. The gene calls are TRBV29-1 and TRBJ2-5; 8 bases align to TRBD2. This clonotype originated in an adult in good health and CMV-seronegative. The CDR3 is CSVSLRGGPKTQYF. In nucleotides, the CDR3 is TGCAGCGTCTCCTTACGGGGGGGCCCGAAGACCCAGTACTTC.